This entry lists 26 T cell receptor beta chains sequenced from one sample in a study of cytomegalovirus exposure and HLA in healthy donors (dated by TCRdb to the late 2010s). Libraries were constructed by the immunoSEQ multiplex PCR assay. A mixture of 60 forward primers for TCR Vbeta segments and 13 reverse primers for TCR Jbeta segments was used in the multiplex PCR. Here the immuneACCESS table is served through TCRdb, limited to in-frame sequences with V and J called. Missing clones are a known gap in these copies; in checked studies unresolved V genes cover under half, and the rest lacks a known reason. The sample includes around 170,000 clones, with approximately 88% observed a single time. The top ten hold around 3% of the sample. Sequencing input: PBMCs. The receptor set was obtained from a woman aged 45-65 years in good health and CMV-seropositive.

The chain employs TRBV30 and TRBJ2-3, with a tentative D call TRBD2 (5 bases). CDR1 is GTSNPN and CDR2 is SVGIG in the germline V gene (reference sequence). There are 13 residues in the CDR3. Between the trimmed V and J ends, which lost 0 bases and 2 bases, there was a span of 6 bases. This CDR3 is CAWSVRDTDTQYF. Here the CDR3 DNA reads TGTGCCTGGAGTGTGAGGGACACAGATACGCAGTATTTT.

V and J are TRBV6-5 and TRBJ1-1; possibly TRBD1 for D (6 bases). The CDR3 is 14 amino acids. Trimming stripped 6 bases from V and 0 bases from J, with 11 bases between. Germline-derived CDR1 and CDR2 are MNHEY and SVGAGI. The DNA for the CDR3 is TGTGCCAGCAGACAGGGCCTAATGAACACTGAAGCTTTCTTT. As protein: CASRQGLMNTEAFF.

This chain joins TRBV5-4 and TRBJ2-1; TRBD2 matches at 11 bases. The CDR3 extends over 14 amino acids. The germline V gene encodes CDR1 SGHNT and CDR2 YYREEE (reference sequence). After removal of 4 bases from V and 7 bases from J, the junction contained 4 bases not matched to a gene. The CDR3 spells CASSLRTSGNEQFF. The CDR3 DNA sequence: TGTGCCAGCAGCCTGAGGACTAGCGGGAATGAGCAGTTCTTC.

The chain recombines TRBV9 with TRBJ1-4; D is uncertain. Germline CDR1 SGDLS, CDR2 YYNGEE. CDR3 length equals 14 residues. V lost 3 bases and J lost 0, with 6 bases in between. The chain's CDR3 is CASSESATNEKLFF. The CDR3 region has the DNA TGTGCCAGCAGCGAGAGCGCAACTAATGAAAAACTGTTTTTT.

The chain is built from TRBV4-2 and TRBJ2-1, with 7 bases aligning to TRBD2. This CDR3 region has 15 residues. The V gene end was trimmed by 0 bases and the J gene end by 8 bases; junction bases not matched to a gene: 7. Looked up from germline, CDR1 is LGHNA and CDR2 is YNFKEQ. As DNA, the CDR3 is TGTGCCAGCAGCCAAGATTGGTCAGGGAGGGATGAGCAGTTCTTC. This gives the protein CASSQDWSGRDEQFF.

CDR3 DNA sequence: TGTGCCAGCCAGAATGAGGTTAACACTGAAGCTTTCTTT. Amino acid sequence: CASQNEVNTEAFF. The chain carries TRBV6-5 and TRBJ1-1; no clear D gene. The CDR3 runs 13 residues. V lost 8 bases, J lost 2 bases, and 12 bases lay in between. Germline values: CDR1 MNHEY, CDR2 SVGAGI.

The rearrangement links TRBV4-3 to TRBJ2-7; 9 nucleotides agree with TRBD1. V lost 2 bases to trimming and J lost 4 bases; unmatched junction nucleotides: 6. CDR1 and CDR2 (germline): LGHNA, YSLEER. The CDR3 has 15 amino acids. The CDR3, as DNA: TGCGCCAGCAGCCAATGGGGGACAGGGTCATACGAGCAGTACTTC. Translated, it gives CASSQWGTGSYEQYF.

V and J are TRBV4-3 and TRBJ1-2, with D maybe TRBD1 (6 bases). Germline-derived CDR1 and CDR2 are LGHNA and YSLEER. CDR3 size: 15 residues. Trimming took off 0 bases at V and 0 bases at J, with 8 bases between the two ends. CDR3 in DNA: TGCGCCAGCAGCCAAGAACAGGGCACTAACTATGGCTACACCTTC. It codes for CASSQEQGTNYGYTF.

In this sample, this clone turned up once. The genes are TRBV5-1 and TRBJ2-5, with TRBD2 matching over 9 bases. The CDR3 sequence is 15 residues long. Germline V gives CDR1 SGHRS, CDR2 YFSETQ. V lost 4 bases, J lost 2 bases, and 6 bases stayed unmatched. The CDR3 is CASSQIAGDQETQYF. The CDR3 DNA follows: TGCGCCAGCAGCCAGATAGCGGGAGATCAAGAGACCCAGTACTTC.

The chain couples TRBV28 to TRBJ2-7, with 8 bases identical to TRBD1. The V segment lost 5 bases and the J segment 5 bases; nucleotides outside the gene matches: 8. CDR3 size: 14 residues. Germline values: CDR1 MDHEN, CDR2 SYDVKM. DNA of the CDR3: TGTGCCAGCAGTCGGACAGGGTTTATGGACGAGCAGTACTTC. Translated: CASSRTGFMDEQYF.

The V call is TRBV30, the J call TRBJ1-3; D remains ambiguous. V lost 2 bases to trimming and J lost 0 bases, with 14 bases between them. The V gene's germline CDR1 is GTSNPN and CDR2 SVGIG (reference sequence). The CDR3 length is 16 residues. CDR3 region: CAWSSRTGYSGNTIYF. CDR3 coding DNA: TGTGCCTGGAGTTCCCGGACGGGATACTCTGGAAACACCATATATTTT.

This chain uses TRBV27 with TRBJ2-1; D is ambiguous. The CDR3 is 16 residues long. CDR1 and CDR2 (germline): MNHEY, SMNVEV (reference sequence). V was trimmed by 2 bases and J by 0 bases, leaving 11 bases between them. The CDR3 spells CASSLAGPSSYNEQFF. DNA of the CDR3: TGTGCCAGCAGTTTAGCAGGCCCGAGCTCCTACAATGAGCAGTTCTTC.

V and J are TRBV6-1 and TRBJ2-1, with TRBD2 identical over 7 bases. V lost 4 bases to trimming and J lost 4 bases; unmatched junction nucleotides: 4. CDR1 MNHNS and CDR2 SASEGT come from the germline V gene. The CDR3 is 14 residues long. The CDR3 nucleotides read TGTGCCAGCAGTGGTTCTAGCGGATACAATGAGCAGTTCTTC. This sequence encodes CASSGSSGYNEQFF.

CDR3 amino acids: CSVGQSDSTDTQYF. CDR3 nucleotides: TGCAGCGTGGGACAAAGCGATAGCACAGATACGCAGTATTTT. The J gene is TRBJ2-3, the V gene TRBV29-1; TRBD1 is a possible D gene (6 bases). Germline CDR1 SQVTM, CDR2 ANQGSEA. The germline V and J ends were trimmed by 6 bases and 0 bases, with 13 bases remaining between them. The CDR3 is 14 residues long.

The rearrangement joins TRBV11-2 to TRBJ2-7; 7 bases line up with TRBD2. The CDR3 has 17 residues. V was clipped by 4 bases and J by 3 bases; unmatched bases: 15. Germline lookup yields CDR1 SGHAT and CDR2 FQNNGV. The CDR3 protein is CASSSTVGEAGLYEQYF. The CDR3 DNA sequence: TGTGCCAGCAGCTCTACGGTGGGCGAAGCGGGGCTCTACGAGCAGTACTTC.

The chain uses TRBV2 and TRBJ2-1; 13 bases line up with TRBD2. The germline V gene has CDR1 SNHLY and CDR2 FYNNEI. The length of the CDR3 is 16 residues. V lost 6 bases, J lost 7 bases, and 9 bases stayed unmatched. The CDR3 reads CASSAQTSGGANEQFF. DNA of the CDR3: TGTGCCAGCAGCGCACAAACTAGCGGGGGGGCGAATGAGCAGTTCTTC. Full variable domain (missing parts from reference TRBV2 and TRBJ2-1): EPEVTQTPSHQVTQMGQEVILRCVPISNHLYFYWYRQILGQKVEFLVSFYNNEISEKSEIFDDQFSVERPDGSNFTLKIRSTKLEDSAMYFCASSAQTSGGANEQFFGPGTRLTVL.

The rearrangement joins TRBV7-8 to TRBJ1-5; tentative D call: TRBD1 (6 bases). The length of the CDR3 is 15 residues. The germline V and J ends were trimmed by 8 bases and 3 bases, with 17 bases remaining between them. The germline V gene encodes CDR1 SGHVS and CDR2 FQNEAQ. The CDR3 protein is CASGGGGGNNQPQHF. As DNA, the CDR3 is TGTGCCAGCGGGGGCGGGGGGGGGAACAATCAGCCCCAGCATTTT.

The chain uses TRBV7-2 and TRBJ2-1, with 7 bases fitting TRBD2. Unmatched junction bases numbered 6, after V lost 1 base and J lost 3 bases. This CDR3 has 16 residues. Germline values: CDR1 SGHTA, CDR2 FQGNSA. CDR3 DNA: TGTGCCAGCAGCTTAGTAGGTGGGACTATCTACAATGAGCAGTTCTTC. Protein sequence: CASSLVGGTIYNEQFF.

On this clone: In the same sample, other DNA sequences code for this CDR3. The chain carries TRBV11-1 and TRBJ2-2; a weak D match, TRBD1 (5 bases). The CDR3 length is 16 residues. Germline CDR1 SGHAT, CDR2 FQDESV (reference sequence). Trimming removed 4 bases at V and 4 bases at J, with 16 bases between. In DNA, the CDR3 is TGTGCCAGCAGCTCTGGGCAGGGAAGAGGCACCGGGGAGCTGTTTTTT. Translating it yields CASSSGQGRGTGELFF.

This clone came up once. The gene calls are TRBV18 and TRBJ1-5; 7 nucleotides match TRBD1. CDR3 size: 16 residues. The ends lost 0 bases at V and 4 bases at J; junction bases unmatched: 6. From germline, CDR1 is KGHSH and CDR2 LQKENI. CDR3 nucleotides: TGTGCCAGCTCACCACCAGGTGACAGGGATAATCAGCCCCAGCATTTT. The encoded protein is CASSPPGDRDNQPQHF.

This sequence joins TRBV2 and TRBJ2-3; no firm D call. Trimming left V 2 bases short and J 6 bases short, with 15 bases between. The germline CDR1 and CDR2 sequences are SNHLY and FYNNEI. CDR3 length equals 15 residues. CDR3 DNA sequence: TGTGCCAGCAGTGAACAGGTCACCTACGCGGATACGCAGTATTTT. As protein: CASSEQVTYADTQYF.

This chain joins TRBV7-2 and TRBJ2-3; 8 positions match TRBD1. The CDR3 totals 15 residues. Germline loops: CDR1 SGHTA, CDR2 FQGNSA. Unmatched junction bases numbered 6, after V lost 3 bases and J lost 4 bases. This chain's CDR3 is CASSFGSGGADTQYF. CDR3 nucleotide sequence: TGTGCCAGCAGCTTTGGTTCAGGGGGCGCAGATACGCAGTATTTT.

The gene calls are TRBV10-3 and TRBJ2-5; 10 bases are a match to TRBD2. Germline lookup yields CDR1 ENHRY and CDR2 SYGVKD. This CDR3 has 19 amino acids. Germline trimming cut 7 bases from V and 0 bases from J; bases unmatched to any gene: 17. The CDR3 reads CAITLPGSGGPFYQETQYF. The CDR3 DNA reads as TGTGCCATCACCCTCCCGGGTAGCGGGGGGCCCTTCTACCAAGAGACCCAGTACTTC.

V and J are TRBV2 and TRBJ1-5; no clear D. Trimming removed 3 bases at V and 4 bases at J, with 10 bases between. Germline CDR1 and CDR2: SNHLY and FYNNEI. This CDR3 has 14 amino acids. CDR3: CASSDSKLNQPQHF. In DNA form, the CDR3 reads TGTGCCAGCAGTGACAGTAAATTAAATCAGCCCCAGCATTTT.

The chain recombines TRBV4-2 with TRBJ1-1; D gene uncertain. The CDR3 has 14 amino acids. Trimming took 1 base from V and 6 from J, leaving 12 bases between them. Germline V gene sequence: CDR1 LGHNA, CDR2 YNFKEQ. CDR3 loop: CASSQGHVAAEAFF. The DNA for the CDR3 is TGTGCCAGCAGCCAAGGGCACGTCGCCGCTGAAGCTTTCTTT.

This clone was counted between two and nine times. This chain's CDR3 is CASSIPRTGLPGANVLTF. DNA for the CDR3: TGTGCCAGTAGTATACCTCGGACAGGGCTTCCTGGGGCCAACGTCCTGACTTTC. V and J are TRBV19 and TRBJ2-6; TRBD1 aligns across 8 bases. Germline trimming cut 2 bases from V and 2 bases from J; bases unmatched to any gene: 8. Per germline, CDR1 LNHDA and CDR2 SQIVND (reference sequence). The CDR3 sequence is 18 residues long.